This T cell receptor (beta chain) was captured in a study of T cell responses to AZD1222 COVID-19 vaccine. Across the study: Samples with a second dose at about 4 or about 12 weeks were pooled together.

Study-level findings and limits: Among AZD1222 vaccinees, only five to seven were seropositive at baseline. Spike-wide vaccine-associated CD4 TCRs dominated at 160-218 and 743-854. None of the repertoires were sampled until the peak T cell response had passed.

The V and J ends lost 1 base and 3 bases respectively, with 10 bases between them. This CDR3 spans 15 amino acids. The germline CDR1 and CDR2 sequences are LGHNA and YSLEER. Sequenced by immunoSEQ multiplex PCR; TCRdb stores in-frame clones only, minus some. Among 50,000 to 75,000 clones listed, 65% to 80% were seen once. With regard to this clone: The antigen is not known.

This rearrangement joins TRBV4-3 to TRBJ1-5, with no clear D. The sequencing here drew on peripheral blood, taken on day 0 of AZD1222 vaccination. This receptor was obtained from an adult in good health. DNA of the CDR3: TGCGCCAGCAGCCAAGGGGTAGGGTCCAATCAGCCCCAGCATTTT. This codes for CASSQGVGSNQPQHF.